The following is a TCR beta chain sequence with its context. Which antigen it targets is not known. The input lacks base qualities; no much larger clone sits a single base away. CDR3 length: 15 amino acids, cysteine to phenylalanine. This entry keeps only the CDR3 DNA: 45 bases, framed from base 1. The germline V gene (reference sequence) gives CDR1 as LNHDA and CDR2 as SQIVND. The germline V end is reduced by 5 bases and the J end by 3 bases; junction bases left unmatched: 8. This record belongs to a study of blood T cell repertoires in COVID-19 (dated by TCRdb to the early 2020s). For the study in its entirety: Collaborator samples came from the United States, Italy and Spain and covered acute and convalescent phases of COVID-19. The prospective study material was composed of cDNA or gDNA derived from T cells, B-cell-depleted T cells, or PBMCs. The dataset comprised deeply sampled blood TCRbeta repertoires from subjects exposed to, actively infected with, or recovered from COVID-19. The repertoires were made available in a free public database intended to serve as a resource for research on the immune response to SARS-CoV-2. Samples came from the ongoing ImmuneRACE study (first 160 participants) plus 1,254 subjects from 6 global collaborators. The sample metadata nearly always contained a de-identified subject ID, COVID-19 status, age in years and sex. Where HLA class I and class II types were available, the types were taken from metadata supplied by the sample provider, not from assay-based typing.

TCRbeta CDR3 regions were amplified from genomic DNA by means of the immunoSEQ Assay, a bias-controlled multiplex PCR. Processing in the source paper ran as follows. The number of nucleated cells in each sample was estimated from the amplification of reference gene primers within the assay. To quantify the absolute abundance of each unique TCRbeta CDR3 rearrangement, sequence reads were collapsed and filtered. For each sample, productive Simpson clonality was calculated as the square root of Simpson's diversity index across productive rearrangements. TCRdb took this table from immuneACCESS and kept in-frame rearrangements with V and J called. Such tables lack part of the clones; where checked against another copy, unresolved V genes explain under half of the gap, and the rest is unexplained. Clone size and V and J calls were adopted from that table, with D and trimming inferred from the DNA. The table for this sample lists roughly 310,000 clones; under 90% of them were counted only once. Of the sample, roughly 2.9% falls within the top ten clones.

In Seattle, one collaborating source enrolled patients while the infection was active and tracked those patients longitudinally over the course of disease. Collaborating institutions collected whole blood in K2EDTA tubes following their own protocols. For TCRbeta analysis, collaborator samples were shipped as frozen whole blood, as isolated PBMCs, or as DNA extracted from either sample type. General findings and caveats noted by the study authors: The quantity of clinical and demographic metadata differed by source and by participant and was supplied without curation.

Sequencing input: peripheral blood. The source of this sequence is a woman in her twenties or thirties with COVID-19, enrolled during active disease. Rearrangement joined TRBV19 to TRBJ1-2; TRBD1 lines up with 8 middle nucleotides. The DNA sequence reads TGTGCCAGTAGTCCAGGACAGGGAAGGGACTATGGCTACACCTTC. This gives the protein CASSPGQGRDYGYTF.